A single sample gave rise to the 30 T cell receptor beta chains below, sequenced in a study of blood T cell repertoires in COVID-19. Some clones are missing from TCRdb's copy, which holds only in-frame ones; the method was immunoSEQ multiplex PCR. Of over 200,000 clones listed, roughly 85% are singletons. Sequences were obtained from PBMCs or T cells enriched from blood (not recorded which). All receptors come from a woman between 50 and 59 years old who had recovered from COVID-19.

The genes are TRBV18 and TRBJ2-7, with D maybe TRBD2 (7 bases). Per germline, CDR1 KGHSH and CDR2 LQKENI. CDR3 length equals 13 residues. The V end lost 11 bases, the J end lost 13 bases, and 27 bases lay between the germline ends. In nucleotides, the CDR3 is TGTGCCGGGGGGGCAGGCGGGAGCCTAGAAAAATACTTC. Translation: CAGGAGGSLEKYF.

The CDR3, as DNA: TGTGCCAGCAGCGTAGTTAGCGGGGGGGGAAACAATGAGCAGTTCTTC. Translation: CASSVVSGGGNNEQFF. V gene TRBV9 combines with J gene TRBJ2-1; 11 bases line up with TRBD2. J was trimmed by 5 bases and V by 0 bases; bases with no gene match: 4. Germline V gene lookup returns CDR1 SGDLS and CDR2 YYNGEE. CDR3 length: 16 amino acids.

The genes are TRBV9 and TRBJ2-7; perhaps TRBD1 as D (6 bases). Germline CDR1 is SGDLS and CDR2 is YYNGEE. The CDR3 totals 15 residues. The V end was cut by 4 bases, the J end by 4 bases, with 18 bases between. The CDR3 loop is CASSLRPTGPYEQYF. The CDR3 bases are TGTGCCAGCAGCCTCCGACCGACAGGTCCGTACGAGCAGTACTTC.

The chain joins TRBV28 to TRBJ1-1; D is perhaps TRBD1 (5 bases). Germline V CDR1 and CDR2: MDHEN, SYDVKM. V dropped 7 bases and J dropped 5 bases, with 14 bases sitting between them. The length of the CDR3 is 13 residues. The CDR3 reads CASNQGAWTEAFF. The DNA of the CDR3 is TGTGCCAGCAACCAAGGGGCATGGACTGAAGCTTTCTTT.

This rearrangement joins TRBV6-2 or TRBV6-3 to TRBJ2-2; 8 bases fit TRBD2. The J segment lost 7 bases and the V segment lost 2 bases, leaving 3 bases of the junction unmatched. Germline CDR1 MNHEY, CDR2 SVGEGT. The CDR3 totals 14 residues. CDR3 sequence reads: CASSYREGFGELFF. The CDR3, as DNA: TGTGCCAGCAGTTACCGGGAGGGCTTCGGGGAGCTGTTTTTT.

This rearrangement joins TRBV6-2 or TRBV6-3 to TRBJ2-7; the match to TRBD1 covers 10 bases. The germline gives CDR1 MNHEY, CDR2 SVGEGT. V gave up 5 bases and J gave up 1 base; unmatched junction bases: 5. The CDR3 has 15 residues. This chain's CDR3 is CASSDGTGVSYEQYF. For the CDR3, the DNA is TGTGCCAGCAGTGACGGGACAGGGGTTTCCTACGAGCAGTACTTC.

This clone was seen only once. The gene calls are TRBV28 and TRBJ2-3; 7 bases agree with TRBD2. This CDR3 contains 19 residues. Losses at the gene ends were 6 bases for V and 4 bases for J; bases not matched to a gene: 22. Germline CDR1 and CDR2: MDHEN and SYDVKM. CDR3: CASSLDWGGRGQVADTQYF. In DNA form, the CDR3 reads TGTGCCAGCAGCCTAGATTGGGGGGGGAGGGGCCAAGTTGCAGATACGCAGTATTTT.

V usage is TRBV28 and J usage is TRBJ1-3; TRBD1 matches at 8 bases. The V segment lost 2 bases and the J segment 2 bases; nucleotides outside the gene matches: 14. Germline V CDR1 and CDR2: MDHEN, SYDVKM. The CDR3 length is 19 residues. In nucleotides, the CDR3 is TGTGCCAGCAGTTTAACTTCTCCGGGACAGGTTATGGCTGGAAACACCATATATTTT. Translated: CASSLTSPGQVMAGNTIYF.

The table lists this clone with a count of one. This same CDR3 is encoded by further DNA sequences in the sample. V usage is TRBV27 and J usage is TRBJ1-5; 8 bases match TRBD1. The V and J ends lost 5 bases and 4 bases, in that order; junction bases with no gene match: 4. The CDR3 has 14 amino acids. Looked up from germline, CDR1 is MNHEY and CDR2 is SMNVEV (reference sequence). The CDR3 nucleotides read TGTGCCAGCAGTCCCGGACAGGGTAATCAGCCCCAGCATTTT. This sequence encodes CASSPGQGNQPQHF.

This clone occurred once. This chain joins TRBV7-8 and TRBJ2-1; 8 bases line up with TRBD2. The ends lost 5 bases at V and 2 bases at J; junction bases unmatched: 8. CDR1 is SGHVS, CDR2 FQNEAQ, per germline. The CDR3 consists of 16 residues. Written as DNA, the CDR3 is TGTGCCAGCAGCCGAACTAGCGGCAGCCCCTACAATGAGCAGTTCTTC. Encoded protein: CASSRTSGSPYNEQFF.

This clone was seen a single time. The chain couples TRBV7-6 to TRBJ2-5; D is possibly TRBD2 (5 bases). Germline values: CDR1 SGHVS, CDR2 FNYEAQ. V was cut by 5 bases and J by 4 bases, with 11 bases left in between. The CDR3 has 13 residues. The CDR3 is CASSPFEGETQYF. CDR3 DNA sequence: TGTGCCAGCAGCCCCTTCGAGGGAGAGACCCAGTACTTC.

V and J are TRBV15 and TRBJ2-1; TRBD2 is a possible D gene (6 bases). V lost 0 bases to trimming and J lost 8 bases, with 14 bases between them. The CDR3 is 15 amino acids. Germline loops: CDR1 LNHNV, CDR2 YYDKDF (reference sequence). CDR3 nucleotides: TGTGCCACCAGCAGAGATCTAGCGTTGACGGATGAGCAGTTCTTC. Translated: CATSRDLALTDEQFF.

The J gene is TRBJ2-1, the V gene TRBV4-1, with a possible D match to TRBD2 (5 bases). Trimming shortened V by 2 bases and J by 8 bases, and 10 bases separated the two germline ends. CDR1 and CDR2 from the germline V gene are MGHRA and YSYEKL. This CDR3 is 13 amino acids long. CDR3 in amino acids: CASSQISEDEQFF. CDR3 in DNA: TGCGCCAGCAGCCAAATCTCGGAGGATGAGCAGTTCTTC.

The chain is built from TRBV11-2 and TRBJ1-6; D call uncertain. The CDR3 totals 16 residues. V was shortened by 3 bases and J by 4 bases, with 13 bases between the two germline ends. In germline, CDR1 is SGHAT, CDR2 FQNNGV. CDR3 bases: TGTGCCAGCAGCTTGAGTGGGCCCTCTTATAATTCACCCCTCCACTTT. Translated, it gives CASSLSGPSYNSPLHF.

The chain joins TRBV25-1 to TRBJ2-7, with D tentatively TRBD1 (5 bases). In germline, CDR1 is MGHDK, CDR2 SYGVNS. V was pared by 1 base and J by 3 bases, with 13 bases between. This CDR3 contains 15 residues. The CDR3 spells CASSELVQEHYEQYF. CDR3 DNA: TGTGCCAGCAGTGAATTGGTACAGGAACACTACGAGCAGTACTTC.

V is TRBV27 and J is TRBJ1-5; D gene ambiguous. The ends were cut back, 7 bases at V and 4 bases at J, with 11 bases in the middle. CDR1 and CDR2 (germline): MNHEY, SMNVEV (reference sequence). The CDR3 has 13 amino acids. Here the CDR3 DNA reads TGTGCCAGCACAACCGGGGAGAATCAGCCCCAGCATTTT. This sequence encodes CASTTGENQPQHF.

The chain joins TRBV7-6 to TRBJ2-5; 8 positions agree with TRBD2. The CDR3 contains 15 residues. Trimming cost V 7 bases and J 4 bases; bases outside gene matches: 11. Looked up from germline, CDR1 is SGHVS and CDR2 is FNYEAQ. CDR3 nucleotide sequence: TGTGCCAGCACCTTGAGAGGGCTAGCGGGAGAGACCCAGTACTTC. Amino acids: CASTLRGLAGETQYF.

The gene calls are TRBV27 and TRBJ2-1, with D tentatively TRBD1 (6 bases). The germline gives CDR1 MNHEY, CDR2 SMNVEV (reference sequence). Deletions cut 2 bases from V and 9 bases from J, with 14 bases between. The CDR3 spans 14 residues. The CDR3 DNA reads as TGTGCCAGCAGTTTAGGGGCAGGGGAAGGTGAGCAGTTCTTC. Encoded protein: CASSLGAGEGEQFF.

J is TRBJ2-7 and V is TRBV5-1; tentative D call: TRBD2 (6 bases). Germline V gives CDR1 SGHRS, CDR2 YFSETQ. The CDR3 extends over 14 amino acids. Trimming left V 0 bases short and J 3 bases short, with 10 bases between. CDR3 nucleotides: TGCGCCAGCAGCTTGGCGGGAGACCTCTACGAGCAGTACTTC. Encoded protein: CASSLAGDLYEQYF. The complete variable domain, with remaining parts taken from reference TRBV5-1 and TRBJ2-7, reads KAGVTQTPRYLIKTRGQQVTLSCSPISGHRSVSWYQQTPGQGLQFLFEYFSETQRNKGNFPGRFSGRQFSNSRSEMNVSTLELGDSALYLCASSLAGDLYEQYFGPGTRLTVT.

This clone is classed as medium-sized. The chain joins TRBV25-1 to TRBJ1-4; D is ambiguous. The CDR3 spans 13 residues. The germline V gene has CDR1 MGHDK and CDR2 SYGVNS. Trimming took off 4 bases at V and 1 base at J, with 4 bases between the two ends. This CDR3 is CASSAITNEKLFF. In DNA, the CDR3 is TGTGCCAGCAGTGCCATAACTAATGAAAAACTGTTTTTT.

CDR3 nucleotide sequence: TGTGCCAGCTCACCACCCCGGGGCTCTGGGGCCAACGTCCTGACTTTC. Amino acid sequence: CASSPPRGSGANVLTF. The V gene is TRBV18, the J gene TRBJ2-6, with D possibly matching TRBD2 (5 bases). The length of the CDR3 is 16 residues. V lost 0 bases, J lost 0 bases, and 6 bases lay in between. Germline CDR1 and CDR2: KGHSH and LQKENI.

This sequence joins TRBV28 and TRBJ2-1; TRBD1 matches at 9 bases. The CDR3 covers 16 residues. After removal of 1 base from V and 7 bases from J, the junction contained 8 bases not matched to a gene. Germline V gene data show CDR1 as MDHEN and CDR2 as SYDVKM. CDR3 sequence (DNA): TGTGCCAGCAGTTTATATGGACAGGGGTCGGGGAATGAGCAGTTCTTC. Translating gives CASSLYGQGSGNEQFF.

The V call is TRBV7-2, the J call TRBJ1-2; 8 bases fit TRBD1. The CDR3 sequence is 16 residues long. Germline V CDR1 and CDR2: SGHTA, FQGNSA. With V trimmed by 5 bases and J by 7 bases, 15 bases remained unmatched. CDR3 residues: CASSRAGVRGLSGYTF. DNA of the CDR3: TGTGCCAGCAGCCGGGCCGGGGTCAGGGGGCTTAGTGGCTACACCTTC.

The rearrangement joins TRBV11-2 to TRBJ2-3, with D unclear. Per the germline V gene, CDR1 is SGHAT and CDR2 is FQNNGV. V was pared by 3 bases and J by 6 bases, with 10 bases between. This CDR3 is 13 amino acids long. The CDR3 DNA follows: TGTGCCAGCAGCTTGTACCTACTGGATACGCAGTATTTT. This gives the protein CASSLYLLDTQYF.

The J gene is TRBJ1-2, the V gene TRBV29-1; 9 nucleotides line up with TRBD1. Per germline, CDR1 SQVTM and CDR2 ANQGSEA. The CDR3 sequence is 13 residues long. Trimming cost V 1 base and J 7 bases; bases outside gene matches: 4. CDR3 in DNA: TGCAGCGTTGAAGGTACAGGGGGCTTTGGCTACACCTTC. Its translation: CSVEGTGGFGYTF.

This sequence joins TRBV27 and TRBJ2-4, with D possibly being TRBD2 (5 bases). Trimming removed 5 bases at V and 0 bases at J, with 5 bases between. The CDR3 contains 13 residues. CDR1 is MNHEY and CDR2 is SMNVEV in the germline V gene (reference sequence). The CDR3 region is CASSREAKNIQYF. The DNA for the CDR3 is TGTGCCAGCAGTCGGGAAGCCAAAAACATTCAGTACTTC.

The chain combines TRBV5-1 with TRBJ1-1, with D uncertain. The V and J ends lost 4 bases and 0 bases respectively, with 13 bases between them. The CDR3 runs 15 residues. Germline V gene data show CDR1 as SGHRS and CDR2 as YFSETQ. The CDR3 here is CASSHGSYMNTEAFF. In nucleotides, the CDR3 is TGCGCCAGCAGCCACGGTTCGTATATGAACACTGAAGCTTTCTTT.

The CDR3 protein is CASMERGHTGELFF. CDR3 nucleotide sequence: TGCGCCAGCATGGAGCGGGGACACACCGGGGAGCTGTTTTTT. The V gene is TRBV5-1, the J gene TRBJ2-2; 7 bases agree with TRBD2. With V trimmed by 6 bases and J by 3 bases, 5 bases remained unmatched. The V gene's germline CDR1 is SGHRS and CDR2 YFSETQ. The CDR3 is made up of 14 amino acids.

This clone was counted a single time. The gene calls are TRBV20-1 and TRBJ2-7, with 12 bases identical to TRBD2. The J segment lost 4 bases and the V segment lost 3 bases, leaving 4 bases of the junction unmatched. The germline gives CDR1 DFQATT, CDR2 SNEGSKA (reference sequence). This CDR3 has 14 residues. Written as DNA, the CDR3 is TGCAGTGCTAGTCTTCTAGCGGGAGGGTACGAGCAGTACTTC. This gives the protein CSASLLAGGYEQYF.

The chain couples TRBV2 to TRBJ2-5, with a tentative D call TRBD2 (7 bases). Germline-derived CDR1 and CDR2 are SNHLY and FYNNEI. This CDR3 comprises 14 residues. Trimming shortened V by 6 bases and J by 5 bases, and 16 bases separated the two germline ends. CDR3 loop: CASSRAGRGETQYF. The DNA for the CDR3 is TGTGCCAGCAGCCGAGCGGGAAGGGGGGAGACCCAGTACTTC.